The T cell receptor (beta chain) under discussion was sequenced for a study of Graves' ophthalmopathy and Graves' hyperthyroidism. Study-level results: Sensitivity of under 71% and specificity of less than 85% were achieved by the model that predicted ophthalmopathy progression.

Amplified TCR beta CDR3 regions were obtained using RNA transcripts as template. RT-PCR in the first round used HTBI primers; a second-round multiplex PCR followed. TCRdb redid the calling of the multiplex PCR reads with MiXCR, one entry per CDR3 protein. Of some 370,000 distinct CDR3 sequences in the sample, about 18% were seen once. The CDR3 length is 13 residues. V shed 3 bases and J shed 4 bases, with 9 bases lying between them. The term stable hyperthyroidism indicated an absence of ophthalmopathy within 18 months of follow-up. Fresh peripheral blood (approximately 9.5 ml) yielded the PBMCs. This clonotype was seen ten or more times. Its antigen remains unidentified.

The receptor was derived from an adult woman with stable Graves' hyperthyroidism. J is TRBJ2-5 and V is TRBV12-3 or TRBV12-4; weak D call: TRBD2 (5 bases). Material for sequencing was peripheral blood. CDR3 sequence: CASSFSVGETQYF. DNA for the CDR3: TGTGCCAGCAGTTTTAGCGTTGGAGAGACCCAGTACTTC.